This T cell receptor (beta chain) derives from a study of vaccination and CD4 T cells after COVID-19. Treatment of the sample: approximately nine-day PBMC culture with coronavirus spike peptide pools or control peptides (ViraFEST assay). CDR3 length: 15 amino acids. V gave up 5 bases and J gave up 6 bases; unmatched junction bases: 8. Germline assignment: CDR1 SEHNR and CDR2 FQNEAQ (reference sequence). The Oncomine TCR Beta short-read assay sequenced DNA from cultured CD4+ T cells. TCRdb re-called the PCR reads with MiXCR, one entry per CDR3 protein. The sample consists of 17,000 or so distinct CDR3 sequences, around 29% of them appearing once. Of note for this clonotype: The antigen remains undetermined.

The chain combines TRBV7-9 with TRBJ2-2; the match to TRBD2 covers 8 bases. Sequenced input: cultured CD4+ T cells from blood. The TCR sequence derives from a human donor with COVID-19. CDR3 amino acids: CASSVTGGLAGELFF. CDR3 DNA sequence: TGTGCCAGCAGCGTAACGGGGGGGCTGGCCGGGGAGCTGTTTTTT. The whole variable domain, filled in from reference TRBV7-9 and TRBJ2-2, reads DTGVSQNPRHKITKRGQNVTFRCDPISEHNRLYWYRQTLGQGPEFLTYFQNEAQLEKSRLLSDRFSAERPKGSFSTLEIQRTEQGDSAMYLCASSVTGGLAGELFFGEGSRLTVL.